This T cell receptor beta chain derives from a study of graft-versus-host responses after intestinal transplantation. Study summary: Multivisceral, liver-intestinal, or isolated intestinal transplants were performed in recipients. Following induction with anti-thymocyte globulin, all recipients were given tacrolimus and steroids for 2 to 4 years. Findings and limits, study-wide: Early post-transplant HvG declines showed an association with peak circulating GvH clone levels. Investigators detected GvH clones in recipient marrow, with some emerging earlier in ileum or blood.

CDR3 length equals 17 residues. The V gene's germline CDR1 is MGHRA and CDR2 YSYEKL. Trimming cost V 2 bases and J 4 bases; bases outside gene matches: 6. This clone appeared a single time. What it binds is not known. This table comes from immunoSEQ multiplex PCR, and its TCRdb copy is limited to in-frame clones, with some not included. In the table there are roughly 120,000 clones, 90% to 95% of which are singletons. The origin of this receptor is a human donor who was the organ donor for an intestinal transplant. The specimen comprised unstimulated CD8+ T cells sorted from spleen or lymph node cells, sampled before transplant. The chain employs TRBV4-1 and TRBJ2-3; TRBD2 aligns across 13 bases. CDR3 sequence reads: CASSQPVTSGRADTQYF. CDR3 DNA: TGCGCCAGCAGCCAACCCGTAACTAGCGGGAGGGCAGATACGCAGTATTTT.